Listed below are T cell receptor beta chains from one sample, sequenced in a study of CD8+ T cells in alopecia areata. TCRdb keeps only in-frame clones here, not all; method: immunoSEQ multiplex PCR. The data contain around 270,000 clones, roughly 60% of them singletons. Sequenced material: CD4+ T cells sorted from blood, taken at week 24, from a patient treated with tofacitinib. The receptors come from a human donor with alopecia areata. Each CDR3 is given with its conserved first and last residue. A D gene is named only where the DNA matches it firmly. Not every row has a clone size; where given, it reads once, few, many or a size class.

clone_size j_call v_call d_call cdr3_nt cdr3_aa
- TRBJ1-5 TRBV4-1 TRBD1 TGCGCCAGCAGCCAACGCCAGTGGCTAGGACAGGGGGTCCCTCAGCCCCAGCATTTT CASSQRQWLGQGVPQPQHF
- TRBJ1-6 TRBV4-1 - TGCGCCAGCAGCCAAGGAGCCGTGTGGAATTCACCCCTCCACTTT CASSQGAVWNSPLHF
- TRBJ2-1 TRBV19 - TGTGCCAGTAGAGGCCTCGAAGGTCATGAGCAGTTCTTC CASRGLEGHEQFF
- TRBJ2-1 TRBV4-1 TRBD2 TGCGCCAGCAGCCCCCGTCATGCCGGGGAGCGGGGGGTCTTCTCCTACAATGAGCAGTTCTTC CASSPRHAGERGVFSYNEQFF
- TRBJ1-1 TRBV11-2 TRBD1 TGTGCCAGCAGCTTAGGGACAGGAAGCGCTGAAGCTTTCTTT CASSLGTGSAEAFF
- TRBJ2-5 TRBV7-2 - TGTGCCAGCAGCTTACAACATCTACAAGAGACCCAGTACTTC CASSLQHLQETQYF
few TRBJ2-4 TRBV5-1 TRBD1 TGCGCCAGCAGCTCGGACAGGGTGAGCAACATTCAGTACTTC CASSSDRVSNIQYF
few TRBJ1-3 TRBV7-2 - TGTGCCAGCAGCTTAACTAGGGGAGTGGAAAGAAACACCATATATTTT CASSLTRGVERNTIYF
- TRBJ2-3 TRBV29-1 TRBD1 TGCAGCGTTTTAAGGGACAGAAAAACAGATACGCAGTATTTT CSVLRDRKTDTQYF
few TRBJ1-3 TRBV7-2 - TGTGCCAGCAGCTCAAACAGGGCTGGAAACACCATATATTTT CASSSNRAGNTIYF
- TRBJ2-5 TRBV7-2 TRBD2 TGTGCCAGCAGCTTCCTGGGGATAGCGGGGGGGCGAGAGACCCAGTACTTC CASSFLGIAGGRETQYF
- TRBJ2-4 TRBV7-9 - TGTGCCAGCAGCCCCCAGAGGTTAGCCAAAAACATTCAGTACTTC CASSPQRLAKNIQYF
- TRBJ2-3 TRBV6-5 - TGTGCCAGCAGCAACAGACAGCTAAGCACAGATACGCAGTATTTT CASSNRQLSTDTQYF
few TRBJ2-1 TRBV29-1 TRBD2 TGCAGCGTTGCCCAGGTAGCGGGGGGGTTGGCTGAGCAGTTCTTC CSVAQVAGGLAEQFF
- TRBJ2-3 TRBV9 TRBD2 TGTGCCAGCAGCGAGGGGAGCGGGGGCTCTAGCACAGATACGCAGTATTTT CASSEGSGGSSTDTQYF
- TRBJ2-7 TRBV28 TRBD2 TGTGCCAGCAGGAGGCCCACTAGCGCCCACGAGCAGTACTTC CASRRPTSAHEQYF
- TRBJ2-7 TRBV29-1 TRBD1 TGCAGCGTTGAAGGGGACAGGTACGAGCAGTACTTC CSVEGDRYEQYF
once TRBJ2-5 TRBV5-1 TRBD1 TGCGCCAGCAGCGGACGACAGGGGGCCCTTGACCCAGAGACCCAGTACTTC CASSGRQGALDPETQYF
- TRBJ1-2 TRBV30 - TGTGCCTGGAGTGTTTCAGGCTATGGCTACACCTTC CAWSVSGYGYTF
- TRBJ1-1 TRBV5-6 - TGTGCCAGCAGCCCCCCGGCCAGGGGCGTCCGAACCATGAACACTGAAGCTTTCTTT CASSPPARGVRTMNTEAFF
once TRBJ2-7 TRBV5-1 TRBD2 TGCGCCAGCAGCCCTAACTCCGGGACTAGCGGGGGGCCGTCCTACGAGCAGTACTTC CASSPNSGTSGGPSYEQYF
- TRBJ1-1 TRBV14 TRBD1 TGTGCCAGCAGCCAAGGTTATGGCCGGACAGGGGGGAACACTGAAGCTTTCTTT CASSQGYGRTGGNTEAFF
few TRBJ2-5 TRBV15 - TGTGCCACCAGCAGAGAGTTGACAGTTAGGCGGGAGACCCAGTACTTC CATSRELTVRRETQYF
- TRBJ2-5 TRBV9 TRBD2 TGTGCCAGCAGCCCGGGACTAGCGGCAGAGACCCAGTACTTC CASSPGLAAETQYF
once TRBJ1-2 TRBV2 TRBD1 TGTGCCAGCAGCCTGGGACAGGGTTATAACTATGGCTACACCTTC CASSLGQGYNYGYTF
few TRBJ1-2 TRBV29-1 - TGCAGCGTGGTTGTGACGTCTTATGGCTACACCTTC CSVVVTSYGYTF
few TRBJ2-7 TRBV18 - TGTGCCAGCTCACCGGTTTGGACGGCGCTCTCCTACGAGCAGTACTTC CASSPVWTALSYEQYF
- TRBJ2-6 TRBV11-2 - TGTGCCAGCAGCTTAGGGGACGCTGGGGCCAACGTCCTGACTTTC CASSLGDAGANVLTF
- TRBJ2-5 TRBV20-1 TRBD2 TGCATCCCTAGCGGACAAGAGACCCAGTACTTC CIPSGQETQYF
- TRBJ1-4 TRBV30 - TGTGCCTGGAGTGTCCGAGGAGTTCGGGGCGAAAAACTGTTTTTT CAWSVRGVRGEKLFF
- TRBJ1-2 TRBV30 TRBD1 TGTGCCTGGAGCCTACGACGGGGACAGGGTTATGGCTACACCTTC CAWSLRRGQGYGYTF
few TRBJ1-2 TRBV5-1 TRBD1 TGCGCCAGCAGCTTGGGGGACAGTAACTATGGCTACACCTTC CASSLGDSNYGYTF
- TRBJ1-1 TRBV7-2 - TGTGCCAGCAGCTTAGGAACAGCCACTGAAGCTTTCTTT CASSLGTATEAFF
- TRBJ1-1 TRBV5-1 - TGCGCCAGCAGCTCACGATTGAACACTGAAGCTTTCTTT CASSSRLNTEAFF
- TRBJ2-7 TRBV7-2 TRBD2 TGTGCCAGCAGCGCGCTAGCGGGGACCGAGGGGGAGCAGTACTTC CASSALAGTEGEQYF
few TRBJ1-2 TRBV28 - TGTGCCAGCAGTCGGCAGGGATCCTTATCTTATGGCTACACCTTC CASSRQGSLSYGYTF
- TRBJ2-5 TRBV5-6 - TGTGCCAGCAGCTGGCTAGGGGCCGCGGGTGAGACCCAGTACTTC CASSWLGAAGETQYF
many TRBJ2-7 TRBV4-3 - TGCGCCAGCAGCCAAGGGATAAGGTGGCGGGACAGACCCTCCTACGAGCAGTACTTC CASSQGIRWRDRPSYEQYF
- TRBJ2-3 TRBV28 - TGTGCCAGCAGTTTAGTGTGGGGGGGCCCAGATACGCAGTATTTT CASSLVWGGPDTQYF
- TRBJ2-7 TRBV7-2 - TGTGCCAGCAGCTTAGGCACCTACGGGCAGTACTTC CASSLGTYGQYF
- TRBJ1-2 TRBV11-1 - TGTGCCAGCAGCGAGGAAGGGTATGGCTACACCTTC CASSEEGYGYTF
- TRBJ2-1 TRBV5-4 TRBD2 TGTGCCAGCAGCTTCGGAGCGGGGACCCTAGTCGATGAGCAGTTCTTC CASSFGAGTLVDEQFF
few TRBJ1-5 TRBV27 - TGTGCCAGCTCGCGGACGGGCAATCAGCCCCAGCATTTT CASSRTGNQPQHF
- TRBJ1-1 TRBV30 - TGTGCCTGGAGTGGAGACAGGAACACTGAAGCTTTCTTT CAWSGDRNTEAFF
few TRBJ1-4 TRBV7-9 TRBD1 TGTGCCAGCAGCTTAGGCTATGACAGGGTCAATGAAAAACTGTTTTTT CASSLGYDRVNEKLFF
- TRBJ1-1 TRBV28 - TGTGCCAGCGGGATACAGGGGAACACTGAAGCTTTCTTT CASGIQGNTEAFF
once TRBJ1-1 TRBV29-1 TRBD1 TGCAGCGTCCAGGACAGGAAGAATACTGAAGCTTTCTTT CSVQDRKNTEAFF
- TRBJ1-2 TRBV2 - TGTGCCAGCAGGGGGAGAAGCAGGAGCTATGGCTACACCTTC CASRGRSRSYGYTF
- TRBJ2-7 TRBV5-1 TRBD1 TGCGCCAGCAGCTGGGGGACAGGAGACGAGCAGTACTTC CASSWGTGDEQYF
few TRBJ2-5 TRBV7-2 TRBD2 TGTGCCAGCAGCCCACTAGCGGGGATGGAGACCCAGTACTTC CASSPLAGMETQYF
- TRBJ2-7 TRBV30 TRBD1 TGTGCCTGGAAGTTCGACAGGGGCTCCTACGAGCAGTACTTC CAWKFDRGSYEQYF
- TRBJ1-6 TRBV10-3 - TGTGCCATCAGTGGAGGGGTCTATAATTCACCCCTCCACTTT CAISGGVYNSPLHF
- TRBJ1-6 TRBV2 - TGTGCCAGCAGTGAGGCCGTTACGGATTCACCCCTCCACTTT CASSEAVTDSPLHF
- TRBJ1-6 TRBV18 - TGTGCCAGCTCACCACATCCTAATTCACCCCTCCACTTT CASSPHPNSPLHF
- TRBJ2-5 TRBV30 - TGTGCCTGGAGTGTACGGCTCAAGGAGACCCAGTACTTC CAWSVRLKETQYF
- TRBJ2-1 TRBV30 TRBD1 TGTGCCTGGAGCCCCGACAGGGGGCTTCTACAAAGCTCCTACAATGAGCAGTTCTTC CAWSPDRGLLQSSYNEQFF
- TRBJ1-6 TRBV30 - TGTGCCTGGACTGGGCGGGAGTATTCACCCCTCCACTTT CAWTGREYSPLHF
- TRBJ2-1 TRBV29-1 - TGCAGCGTTGATAGAAGGAATGAGCAGTTCTTC CSVDRRNEQFF
- TRBJ2-7 TRBV2 - TGTGCCAGCTCCTCCTACGAGCAGTACTTC CASSSYEQYF